This entry is about one T cell receptor beta chain. The antigen is not known. The data were obtained in a study of T-cell reconstitution after alpha-beta-depleted transplantation in children. Researchers prepared the TCRbeta library using unique molecular identifiers, the study reports. From the PCR reads, TCRdb called clonotypes with MiXCR, one entry per CDR3 protein. The sample lists 700,000 or so distinct CDR3 sequences; roughly 13% were seen once. General observations from the study: After transplant, at about two months, alpha-beta T cells were reportedly derived from several hundred expanded graft clones. Several patients had high TCRbeta diversity at day 60; it came from surviving recipient T cells and thymic progenitors. Most T-cell counts and diversity one year after the transplant came from T cells that were newly produced.

Here the sequenced sample was PBMCs, taken before TCRalphabeta/CD19-depleted stem cell transplant. The clonotype comes from a girl aged 2-9 years with congenital amegakaryocytic thrombocytopenia, due to receive a stem cell transplant.

The CDR3 loop reads CSAEGTSKGMDTQYF. The CDR3 region has the DNA TGCAGTGCTGAAGGGACTAGCAAGGGGATGGATACGCAGTATTTT. V usage is TRBV20-1 and J usage is TRBJ2-3; 9 nucleotides match TRBD2. The CDR3 sequence is 15 residues long. Germline V gene data show CDR1 as DFQATT and CDR2 as SNEGSKA (reference sequence). V shed 5 bases and J 6 bases; nucleotides not matched to a gene: 12.